What follows is one TCR beta chain and its context. Its cognate antigen is unknown. These data come from a study of identical twins. Study-wide results and limits: Its conclusions, products of cross-sectional statistical analysis, did not come from following the same donors.

Using its own MiXCR run on the 5' RACE reads, TCRdb lists one record per CDR3 protein. The data hold over 550,000 distinct CDR3 sequences, with about 7% observed a single time. A further study also used this sample, focusing on yellow fever vaccine responses in identical twins.

The receptor was isolated from a woman between 18 and 30 years old in good health. The sample was PBMCs.

The CDR3 nucleotides are TGTGCCATCAGTGACAGGGGATTGGATGGCTACACCTTC. Encoded protein: CAISDRGLDGYTF. The V call is TRBV10-3, the J call TRBJ1-2, with D perhaps TRBD1 (6 bases). CDR3 length: 13 residues. Germline V gives CDR1 ENHRY, CDR2 SYGVKD. V lost 3 bases to trimming and J lost 6 bases, with 11 bases between them.